A single sample is the source of the 30 T cell receptor beta chains below, sequenced in a study of CD8 T cells in ankylosing spondylitis. TCRdb re-called the 5' RACE reads through MiXCR, storing one row per CDR3 protein. Of 390,000 or so distinct CDR3 sequences in the sample, more than 20% were seen once. The antigens these receptors bind are not known. Study findings and constraints: Typical of ankylosing spondylitis blood, it appeared, was a TCR beta motif of 7 or 8 highly homologous variants.

The sample consisted of blood, either unsorted or a sorted T cell fraction (not recorded which). These TCRs come from a male donor with ankylosing spondylitis.

At least ten counts were recorded for this clonotype. The V call is TRBV12-3 or TRBV12-4, the J call TRBJ2-5, with 8 nucleotides matching TRBD1. CDR3 length: 15 residues. With 6 bases clipped from V and 5 bases from J, the junction kept 11 bases outside the gene matches. The DNA of the CDR3 is TGTGCCAGCAGCCCAGACAGGGGCTGGCCTGAGACCCAGTACTTC. Protein sequence: CASSPDRGWPETQYF.

Ten or more counts support this clonotype. The chain links TRBV6-5 to TRBJ2-7, with D unresolved. Germline V gene data show CDR1 as MNHEY and CDR2 as SVGAGI. V was clipped by 0 bases and J by 2 bases, with 8 bases between them. The CDR3 is 14 residues long. The CDR3: CASSYSLGPYEQYF. CDR3 coding DNA: TGTGCCAGCAGTTACTCGCTAGGGCCCTACGAGCAGTACTTC.

This sequence joins TRBV12-3 or TRBV12-4 and TRBJ2-4; TRBD2 might be the D (6 bases). Deletions cut 1 base from V and 11 bases from J, with 9 bases between. The CDR3 is 12 amino acids. The CDR3: CASSLDPSVQYF. CDR3 in DNA: TGTGCCAGCAGTTTAGACCCTAGCGTTCAGTACTTC.

This sequence joins TRBV5-1 and TRBJ2-7, with TRBD1 matching over 10 bases. CDR1 is SGHRS, CDR2 YFSETQ, per germline. The trim removed 7 bases at V and 0 bases at J, leaving 1 base unmatched. The length of the CDR3 is 13 residues. CDR3 protein: CASGTGDSYEQYF. CDR3 nucleotides: TGCGCCAGCGGGACAGGGGACTCCTACGAGCAGTACTTC.

There are a few counts of this clonotype. The chain couples TRBV20-1 to TRBJ2-2; D remains ambiguous. This CDR3 comprises 14 residues. Deletions cut 0 bases from V and 4 bases from J, with 9 bases between. In germline, CDR1 is DFQATT, CDR2 SNEGSKA (reference sequence). The CDR3 DNA follows: TGCAGTGCTAGAGAGGTAGTAGGCACCGGGGAGCTGTTTTTT. Translation: CSAREVVGTGELFF.

The J gene is TRBJ1-5, the V gene TRBV12-3 or TRBV12-4; tentatively, D is TRBD1 (6 bases). This CDR3 is 14 amino acids long. The V end was cut by 6 bases, the J end by 5 bases, with 14 bases between. The CDR3 loop reads CASSPTGLDQPQHF. DNA for the CDR3: TGTGCCAGCAGCCCAACAGGGTTAGATCAGCCCCAGCATTTT.

The chain joins TRBV30 to TRBJ2-1; perhaps D is TRBD1 or TRBD2 (5 bases each). CDR3 length: 13 amino acids. Trimming took 8 bases from V and 0 from J, leaving 11 bases between them. The germline gives CDR1 GTSNPN, CDR2 SVGIG (reference sequence). CDR3 nucleotides: TGTGCCCAATCAGGGAGCTCCTACAATGAGCAGTTCTTC. Protein sequence: CAQSGSSYNEQFF.

V usage is TRBV7-2 and J usage is TRBJ1-2; no definite D call. The CDR3 runs to 13 residues. CDR1 and CDR2 (germline): SGHTA, FQGNSA. Trimming pared 1 base from V and 13 bases from J, leaving 16 bases between. The CDR3 region is CASSLGDGMRRTF. CDR3 nucleotides: TGTGCCAGCAGCTTAGGGGATGGCATGCGTCGCACCTTC.

The genes are TRBV25-1 and TRBJ2-5; 7 bases match TRBD2. Losses at the gene ends were 6 bases for V and 4 bases for J; bases not matched to a gene: 8. Germline V CDR1 and CDR2: MGHDK, SYGVNS. The CDR3 has 14 residues. The CDR3 protein is CASRFWRESETQYF. The CDR3 DNA sequence: TGTGCCAGCAGATTCTGGCGGGAGTCAGAGACCCAGTACTTC.

V and J are TRBV5-1 and TRBJ1-5; possibly TRBD1 for D (6 bases). Trimming took 2 bases from V and 6 from J, leaving 15 bases between them. This CDR3 is built from 15 residues. Germline V gene sequence: CDR1 SGHRS, CDR2 YFSETQ. CDR3 sequence: CASSLGRGATQPQHF. The CDR3 DNA is TGCGCCAGCAGCTTAGGACGGGGGGCGACTCAGCCCCAGCATTTT.

This clonotype was observed a few times. The V gene is TRBV7-2, the J gene TRBJ2-7, with a possible D match to TRBD1 (6 bases). Trimming shortened V by 5 bases and J by 7 bases, and 15 bases separated the two germline ends. The germline V gene has CDR1 SGHTA and CDR2 FQGNSA. CDR3 size: 13 residues. The CDR3 DNA reads TGTGCCAGCAGCCCCCGCGCCCAGGGGGAGCAGTACTTC. This sequence encodes CASSPRAQGEQYF. The variable domain in full, completed from reference TRBV7-2 and TRBJ2-7, reads GAGVSQSPSNKVTEKGKDVELRCDPISGHTALYWYRQSLGQGLEFLIYFQGNSAPDKSGLPSDRFSAERTGGSVSTLTIQRTQQEDSAVYLCASSPRAQGEQYFGPGTRLTVT.

In this sample, this clonotype turned up a few times. The rearrangement links TRBV12-3 or TRBV12-4 to TRBJ2-1, with D possibly called TRBD1 or TRBD2 (5 bases each). This CDR3 is built from 16 residues. V lost 7 bases to trimming and J lost 0 bases, with 16 bases between them. The CDR3 sequence: CASTQGVSNSYNEQFF. Written as DNA, the CDR3 is TGTGCCAGCACCCAGGGAGTTTCAAACTCCTACAATGAGCAGTTCTTC.

CDR3 protein: CASSPSGRPRGEQFF. CDR3 in DNA: TGTGCCAGCTCACCGAGCGGGAGGCCCAGGGGTGAGCAGTTCTTC. The chain uses TRBV18 and TRBJ2-1, with 9 positions matching TRBD2. Germline assignment: CDR1 KGHSH and CDR2 LQKENI. The CDR3 contains 15 residues. V was clipped by 3 bases and J by 9 bases; unmatched bases: 9. The full variable domain, completed using reference TRBV18 and TRBJ2-1, is NAGVMQNPRHLVRRRGQEARLRCSPMKGHSHVYWYRQLPEEGLKFMVYLQKENIIDESGMPKERFSAEFPKEGPSILRIQQVVRGDSAAYFCASSPSGRPRGEQFFGPGTRLTVL.

The rearrangement links TRBV6-2 or TRBV6-3 to TRBJ1-1; possible D gene TRBD1, 5 bases. V shed 0 bases and J shed 5 bases, with 13 bases lying between them. Germline assignment: CDR1 MNHEY and CDR2 SVGEGT. There are 15 residues in the CDR3. The CDR3 spells CASSYSIRADTEAFF. CDR3 in DNA: TGTGCCAGCAGTTACTCGATCAGGGCGGATACTGAAGCTTTCTTT.

V and J are TRBV4-2 and TRBJ2-7; perhaps TRBD2 as D (5 bases). Germline V gene data show CDR1 as LGHNA and CDR2 as YNFKEQ. CDR3 size: 15 residues. V lost 1 base and J 9 bases, leaving 19 bases between the germline ends. The chain's CDR3 is CASSQVGADTVLQYF. DNA of the CDR3: TGTGCCAGCAGCCAAGTCGGAGCGGATACTGTATTGCAGTACTTC.

The chain couples TRBV5-6 to TRBJ1-4; D is undetermined. Germline V gene data show CDR1 as SGHDT and CDR2 as YYEEEE. Trimming took 3 bases from V and 4 from J, leaving 13 bases between them. This CDR3 is built from 15 residues. CDR3 DNA sequence: TGTGCCAGCAGCTGGAATGAGGGAATTAATGAAAAACTGTTTTTT. It encodes CASSWNEGINEKLFF.

The chain joins TRBV25-1 to TRBJ1-2, with D unresolved. V dropped 3 bases and J dropped 14 bases, with 19 bases sitting between them. The CDR3 has 13 amino acids. The germline V gene has CDR1 MGHDK and CDR2 SYGVNS. The chain's CDR3 is CASSDTAELACTF. The CDR3 DNA is TGTGCCAGCAGTGATACGGCAGAATTGGCTTGTACCTTC.

This clonotype occurred many times. The chain combines TRBV20-1 with TRBJ2-1, with D perhaps matching TRBD2 (7 bases). The V end lost 4 bases, the J end lost 0 bases, and 10 bases lay between the germline ends. Germline-derived CDR1 and CDR2 are DFQATT and SNEGSKA (reference sequence). The CDR3 extends over 14 amino acids. As DNA, the CDR3 is TGCAGTGCTAAGAGGGGGGGCTCCTACAATGAGCAGTTCTTC. Translation gives CSAKRGGSYNEQFF.

This clonotype was recorded a few times. The chain is built from TRBV5-1 and TRBJ2-1, with D unresolved. Germline V gene lookup returns CDR1 SGHRS and CDR2 YFSETQ. The CDR3 extends over 15 amino acids. The germline V and J ends were trimmed by 4 bases and 1 base, with 12 bases remaining between them. This CDR3 reads CASSGVSGSYNEQFF. The CDR3 coding sequence is TGCGCCAGCAGCGGGGTTAGTGGATCCTACAATGAGCAGTTCTTC.

This chain uses TRBV6-1 with TRBJ2-7, with D perhaps TRBD1 (6 bases). The CDR3 is 13 amino acids. Between the trimmed V and J ends, which lost 4 bases and 2 bases, there was a span of 9 bases. CDR1 and CDR2 from the germline V gene are MNHNS and SASEGT. The CDR3 DNA sequence: TGTGCCAGCAGTGGGACAGCAACCTACGAGCAGTACTTC. It is translated as CASSGTATYEQYF.

At least ten counts were recorded for this clonotype. The V gene is TRBV29-1, the J gene TRBJ2-1; D is undetermined. This CDR3 is built from 14 residues. V lost 3 bases and J 7 bases, leaving 16 bases between the germline ends. The germline V gene has CDR1 SQVTM and CDR2 ANQGSEA. CDR3 nucleotide sequence: TGCAGCGTTGACTTGGGGAAGAGCCGGAATGAGCAGTTCTTC. It translates to CSVDLGKSRNEQFF.

A few counts support this clonotype. The chain links TRBV19 to TRBJ2-5; 8 bases are a match to TRBD2. J was trimmed by 4 bases and V by 5 bases; bases with no gene match: 9. Per germline, CDR1 LNHDA and CDR2 SQIVND (reference sequence). This CDR3 has 15 residues. CDR3: CASSPQGTSPETQYF. The DNA of the CDR3 is TGTGCCAGTAGTCCTCAAGGGACTAGTCCAGAGACCCAGTACTTC.

This sequence joins TRBV20-1 and TRBJ2-7, with 11 nucleotides matching TRBD2. The length of the CDR3 is 16 residues. The trim removed 1 base at V and 2 bases at J, leaving 7 bases unmatched. Germline-derived CDR1 and CDR2 are DFQATT and SNEGSKA (reference sequence). The CDR3 coding sequence is TGCAGTGCTAGAGCCCCTAGCGGGAGGCCAACCTACGAGCAGTACTTC. Translating it yields CSARAPSGRPTYEQYF.

In this sample, this clonotype turned up a few times. This chain uses TRBV6-2 or TRBV6-3 with TRBJ2-5; D remains unclear. Trimming left V 5 bases short and J 2 bases short, with 18 bases between. The CDR3 length is 16 residues. CDR1 and CDR2 (germline): MNHEY, SVGEGT. The CDR3 loop reads CASSTPGRELQETQYF. The DNA of the CDR3 is TGTGCCAGCAGTACGCCCGGTAGGGAACTACAAGAGACCCAGTACTTC.

This clonotype was counted between two and nine times. The CDR3 spells CASKGWQGEYNEQFF. CDR3 nucleotide sequence: TGTGCCAGCAAGGGGTGGCAGGGGGAGTACAATGAGCAGTTCTTC. The J gene is TRBJ2-1, the V gene TRBV2, with 7 bases aligning to TRBD1. Germline V lookup: CDR1 SNHLY, CDR2 FYNNEI. After removal of 7 bases from V and 4 bases from J, the junction contained 10 bases not matched to a gene. This CDR3 comprises 15 residues.

This clonotype was seen a single time. A read error may account for a junction end that differs from germline. The genes are TRBV28 and TRBJ2-5; D uncertain. In germline, CDR1 is MDHEN, CDR2 SYDVKM. The CDR3 loop spans 12 amino acids. CDR3 loop: CASAEYQETQYF. The DNA of the CDR3 is TGTGCCAGCGCGGAGTACCAGGAGACCCAGTACTTC. The full variable domain, completed using reference TRBV28 and TRBJ2-5, is DVKVTQSSRYLVKRTGEKVFLECVQDMDHENMFWYRQDPGLGLRLIYFSYDVKMKEKGDIPEGYSVSREKKERFSLILESASTNQTSMYLCASAEYQETQYFGPGTRLLVL.

The V gene is TRBV7-2, the J gene TRBJ2-1, with a possible D match to TRBD1 (7 bases). Germline V CDR1 and CDR2: SGHTA, FQGNSA. Between the trimmed V and J ends, which lost 2 bases and 10 bases, there was a span of 24 bases. The CDR3 consists of 17 residues. CDR3 in amino acids: CASSLRVRAGGTIEQFF. As DNA, the CDR3 is TGTGCCAGCAGCTTAAGGGTACGAGCAGGGGGGACAATCGAGCAGTTCTTC.

This clonotype was counted a few times. The gene calls are TRBV2 and TRBJ2-1; 13 nucleotides line up with TRBD2. Germline V gene data show CDR1 as SNHLY and CDR2 as FYNNEI. CDR3 length: 15 amino acids. The J segment lost 7 bases and the V segment lost 7 bases, leaving 7 bases of the junction unmatched. The CDR3 nucleotides are TGTGCCAGCACCGGACTAGCGGGAGCAGGGAATGAGCAGTTCTTC. This codes for CASTGLAGAGNEQFF.

This clonotype was seen a handful of times. The genes are TRBV29-1 and TRBJ2-5; tentative D call: TRBD2 (5 bases). The V and J ends lost 0 bases and 13 bases respectively, with 12 bases between them. Germline CDR1 and CDR2: SQVTM and ANQGSEA. The CDR3 consists of 11 residues. CDR3 region: CSVEERRRWYF. For the CDR3, the DNA is TGCAGCGTTGAAGAGAGGAGGAGGTGGTACTTC.

This clonotype has a handful of counts. The V gene is TRBV7-2, the J gene TRBJ2-7; 12 bases match TRBD2. Trimming cost V 7 bases and J 3 bases; bases outside gene matches: 1. Germline loops: CDR1 SGHTA, CDR2 FQGNSA. The CDR3 sequence is 13 residues long. The chain's CDR3 is CASKTSGSYEQYF. The DNA of the CDR3 is TGTGCCAGCAAGACTAGCGGGAGCTACGAGCAGTACTTC.